The entry below gives a single TCR beta chain sequence along with its context. The data originate from a study of blood T cell repertoires in COVID-19. As for the study in general: The cDNA or gDNA used as material had been derived from T cells, B-cell-depleted T cells, or PBMCs.

Germline CDR1 is SQVTM and CDR2 is ANQGSEA. This CDR3 contains 15 residues. V lost 6 bases to trimming and J lost 4 bases, with 21 bases between them. As originally analysed: Quantification of nucleated cells was approximated via reference gene primer amplification. TCRdb's table, derived via immunoSEQ multiplex PCR, lists solely in-frame clones and lacks some. The DNA gave D and trimming, while V, J and clone size come from that table. The sample lists almost 400,000 clones, approximately 88% occurring once. Sequences were obtained from PBMCs or T cells enriched from blood (not recorded which). This receptor was taken from a woman aged 25 to 39 with acute COVID-19. The chain employs TRBV29-1 and TRBJ1-2; maybe TRBD1 (6 bases). This chain's CDR3 is CSVTDPYTGLYGYTF. The CDR3 DNA follows: TGCAGCGTCACTGATCCCTATACAGGGCTCTATGGCTACACCTTC.